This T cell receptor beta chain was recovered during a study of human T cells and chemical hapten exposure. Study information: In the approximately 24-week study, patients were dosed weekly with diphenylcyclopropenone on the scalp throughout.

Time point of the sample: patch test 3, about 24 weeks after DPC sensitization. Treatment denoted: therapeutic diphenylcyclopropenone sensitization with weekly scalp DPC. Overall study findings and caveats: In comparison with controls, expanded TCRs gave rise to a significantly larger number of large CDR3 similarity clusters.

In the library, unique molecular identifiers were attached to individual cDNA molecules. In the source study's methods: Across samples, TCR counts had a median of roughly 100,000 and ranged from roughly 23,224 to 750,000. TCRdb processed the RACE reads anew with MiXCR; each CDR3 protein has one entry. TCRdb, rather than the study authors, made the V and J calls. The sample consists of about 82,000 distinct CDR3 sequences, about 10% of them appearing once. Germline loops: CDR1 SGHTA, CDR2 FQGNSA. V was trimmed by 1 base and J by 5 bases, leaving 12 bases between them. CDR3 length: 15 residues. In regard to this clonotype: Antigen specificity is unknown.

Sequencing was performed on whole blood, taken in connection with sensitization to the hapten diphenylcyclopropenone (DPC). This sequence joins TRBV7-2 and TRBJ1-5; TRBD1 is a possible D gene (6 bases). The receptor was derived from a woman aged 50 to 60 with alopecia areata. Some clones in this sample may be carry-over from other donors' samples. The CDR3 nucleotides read TGTGCCAGCAGCTTAGAAACAGGGTGGGATCAGCCCCAGCATTTT. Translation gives CASSLETGWDQPQHF.